This T cell receptor (beta chain) originates from a study of T cell changes during pregnancy in multiple sclerosis (dated by TCRdb to between 2018 and 2021). With regard to the full study: The study looked at changes in the T cell repertoire across pregnancy in women with multiple sclerosis.

The V end gives up 5 bases and the J end 0 bases, leaving 9 bases in the junction not matched to a gene. The CDR3 measures 16 amino acids from cysteine to phenylalanine. The entry retains the CDR3 DNA only, 48 bases that are in frame from base 1. According to the germline V gene, CDR1 reads SGHVS and CDR2 reads FNYEAQ. This clone showed up just once. It lacks a known antigen. No per-base quality is available; no much larger clone lies one base away. Receptor amplification or capture employed the immunoSEQ multiplex PCR assay. The source is immuneACCESS, and TCRdb retained only in-frame sequences with V and J called. Part of the clones is not carried over; for the studies checked, unresolved V genes explain less than half of this, and the remainder is unexplained. This sample holds approximately 28,000 clones; approximately 91% were observed only once. The biggest ten clones account for roughly 6.5% of the sample.

The clonotype comes from a female donor with multiple sclerosis, enrolled in a pregnancy study. The receptor chain draws on TRBV7-6 and TRBJ2-7, and TRBD1 matches 8 of the central bases. The sequencing here drew on CD8+ T cells from peripheral blood mononuclear cells, taken in the second trimester of pregnancy. Here is the DNA: TGTGCCAGCAGCGCCGGTCCGGGACAGGACTCCTACGAGCAGTACTTC. It is translated as CASSAGPGQDSYEQYF.